The rows below give T cell receptor beta chains drawn from one sample of a study of cytomegalovirus exposure and HLA in healthy donors. Some clones are missing from TCRdb's copy, which holds only in-frame ones; the method was immunoSEQ multiplex PCR. The repertoire holds about 180,000 clones, with roughly three quarters as singletons. The sequenced sample consisted of PBMCs. The receptors were gathered from a male donor in good health and CMV-seronegative. CDR3s include the opening cysteine and the closing phenylalanine or tryptophan. Each record gives: J gene, clone size, V gene, D gene, CDR3 DNA, CDR3 protein. D genes are given only for firm matches. Rows may omit the clone size; those that give it use once, few, many or a size class.

>TRBJ2-3|NA|TRBV9|TRBD2
TGTGCCAGCAGCGTAGCTACTTGGCCGCGGGGGGACACAGATACGCAGTATTTT
CASSVATWPRGDTDTQYF
>TRBJ1-1|NA|TRBV12-5|NA
TGTGCTAGTGGTTTGGGAGTCGGGACTGAAGCTTTCTTT
CASGLGVGTEAFF
>TRBJ2-3|NA|TRBV7-8|TRBD2
TGTGCCAGCAGTCCAACCTTAACTAGCGGGGCCACAGATACGCAGTATTTT
CASSPTLTSGATDTQYF
>TRBJ2-3|NA|TRBV6-6|NA
TGTGCCAGCAGTCCCCAGGGGAGTAGCGTAGATACGCAGTATTTT
CASSPQGSSVDTQYF
>TRBJ1-3|NA|TRBV5-8|NA
TGTGCCAGCAGCTTGGAGGGCCGGGAGGTTACTGGAAACACCATATATTTT
CASSLEGREVTGNTIYF
>TRBJ1-1|NA|TRBV15|NA
TGTGCCACCCGACCCCCAGGGGCCCTCATGAACACTGAAGCTTTCTTT
CATRPPGALMNTEAFF
>TRBJ2-7|few|TRBV27|NA
TGTGCCAGCAGTCCCCTGAGAGCGGGTGAGCAGTACTTC
CASSPLRAGEQYF
>TRBJ2-4|NA|TRBV4-1|TRBD2
TGCGCCAGCAGCCAAGGCCTAGTTGGGGGGGAGAGAAACATTCAGTACTTC
CASSQGLVGGERNIQYF
>TRBJ1-3|NA|TRBV5-6|NA
TGTGCCAGCAGCTTTATCGGTCGGGACACCATATATTTT
CASSFIGRDTIYF
>TRBJ2-3|NA|TRBV6-1|NA
TGTGCCTCTCGTGCAGATACGCAGTATTTT
CASRADTQYF
>TRBJ2-4|few|TRBV7-9|TRBD2
TGTGCCAGCAGCGGTCGAGGGGCGGGGGAGGAAGCCAAAAACATTCAGTACTTC
CASSGRGAGEEAKNIQYF
>TRBJ2-1|NA|TRBV27|TRBD2
TGTGCCAGCAGTTCGGGACTAGCGGGTTACAATGAGCAGTTCTTC
CASSSGLAGYNEQFF
>TRBJ1-5|NA|TRBV19|TRBD1
TGTGCCAGTAGTATAGTGGGGGGGACAGGGGGCCAGCCCCAGCATTTT
CASSIVGGTGGQPQHF
>TRBJ1-3|NA|TRBV5-6|NA
TGTGCCAGCTCCAGTGGAAACACCATATATTTT
CASSSGNTIYF
>TRBJ2-5|NA|TRBV25-1|NA
TGTGCCAGCAGTGAATTTATCCCTCAAGAGACCCAGTACTTC
CASSEFIPQETQYF
>TRBJ2-3|once|TRBV6-5|NA
TGTGCCAGCAGTTACTCTCCGGGGGTGGGGGCAGATACGCAGTATTTT
CASSYSPGVGADTQYF
>TRBJ2-1|NA|TRBV30|NA
TGTGCCTGGACAGAGGGTTCCTACAATGAGCAGTTCTTC
CAWTEGSYNEQFF
>TRBJ2-7|NA|TRBV28|TRBD2
TGTGCCAGCAGTAACTCCGGCGGGGGAACCTACGAGCAGTACTTC
CASSNSGGGTYEQYF
>TRBJ1-5|few|TRBV7-9|TRBD1
TGTGCCAGCAGCTTGGCGGGACAGGGAAGGAATCAGCCCCAGCATTTT
CASSLAGQGRNQPQHF
>TRBJ2-1|NA|TRBV2|TRBD2
TGTGCCAGCAAAAGGACTAGCGGATTCAATGAGCAGTTCTTC
CASKRTSGFNEQFF
>TRBJ2-1|NA|TRBV28|NA
TGTGCCAGCAGTTCTCCTTCGAGCGGATTACGGGATGAGCAGTTCTTC
CASSSPSSGLRDEQFF
>TRBJ1-1|NA|TRBV5-1|NA
TGCGCCAGCAGCCCCCTCATCTCAGAGAACACTGAAGCTTTCTTT
CASSPLISENTEAFF
>TRBJ2-5|NA|TRBV9|NA
TGTGCCAGCAGCCGAGGGAGGAGGGGATTCGATGAGACCCAGTACTTC
CASSRGRRGFDETQYF
>TRBJ2-1|NA|TRBV19|TRBD2
TGTGCCAGTAGTCCTCATAGCGGGGGGGCCAATGAGCAGTTCTTC
CASSPHSGGANEQFF
>TRBJ1-5|NA|TRBV2|NA
TGTGCCAGCAGTGGCCCTGTGGGCGGGCAGCCCCAGCATTTT
CASSGPVGGQPQHF
>TRBJ1-6|NA|TRBV29-1|NA
TGCAGCGTTGAAACCCATCCCGAGTCACCCCTCCACTTT
CSVETHPESPLHF
>TRBJ2-3|NA|TRBV7-9|NA
TGTGCCAGCAGCTTCCGTCTAAGCACAGGTACGCAGTATTTT
CASSFRLSTGTQYF
>TRBJ2-1|NA|TRBV27|NA
TGTGCCAGCAGTTGGGGGGGGCGGAATGAGCAGTTCTTC
CASSWGGRNEQFF
>TRBJ2-2|NA|TRBV11-3|TRBD2
TGTGCCAGCAGCCCAAGGGGTGGGAGGGGAACCGGGGAGCTGTTTTTT
CASSPRGGRGTGELFF
>TRBJ2-6|few|TRBV30|TRBD1
TGTGCCTGGAACCGGGACAGGGTACCCGGGGCCAACGTCCTGACTTTC
CAWNRDRVPGANVLTF
>TRBJ2-2|once|TRBV28|TRBD2
TGTGCCAGCAGCCCCGCGGGGGCGAACACCGGGGAGCTGTTTTTT
CASSPAGANTGELFF
>TRBJ2-1|NA|TRBV4-1|TRBD2
TGCGCCAGCAGCTTCAAGCGGGAGGATGAGCAGTTCTTC
CASSFKREDEQFF
>TRBJ1-5|NA|TRBV2|NA
TGTGCCAGCAGTGGACAGGTTGGTGGCAATCAGCCCCAGCATTTT
CASSGQVGGNQPQHF
>TRBJ2-1|NA|TRBV7-9|TRBD2
TGTGCCAGCAGCCCCACGATGACTAGCGGGCGGTACAATGAGCAGTTCTTC
CASSPTMTSGRYNEQFF
>TRBJ1-1|NA|TRBV2|TRBD1
TGTGCCAGCAGCGGGACAGGAGGGAGGACTGAAGCTTTCTTT
CASSGTGGRTEAFF
>TRBJ1-1|once|TRBV18|TRBD1
TGTGCCAGCTCACCGAGAGGGACAGCAACCATGAACACTGAAGCTTTCTTT
CASSPRGTATMNTEAFF
>TRBJ2-7|NA|TRBV6-6|NA
TGTGCCAGCAGTCGACTCTTTTACGAGCAGTACTTC
CASSRLFYEQYF
>TRBJ2-3|NA|TRBV10-3|TRBD2
TGTGCCATCAGTGAGGGGCGGGGGGATTCAGATACGCAGTATTTT
CAISEGRGDSDTQYF
>TRBJ2-7|NA|TRBV30|NA
TGTGCCTGGAGCTCAGGAGGCTACGAGCAGTACTTC
CAWSSGGYEQYF
>TRBJ1-5|few|TRBV2|TRBD1
TGTGCCAGCAGGGATGCGGGACAGGGGAAGCCCCAGCATTTT
CASRDAGQGKPQHF
>TRBJ1-2|NA|TRBV30|NA
TGTGCCTGGATCTGGGGGGGGGCTAACTATGGCTACACCTTC
CAWIWGGANYGYTF
>TRBJ2-1|NA|TRBV9|NA
TGTGCCAGCAGCGTAGGTAGTAGCAATGAGCAGTTCTTC
CASSVGSSNEQFF
>TRBJ1-1|NA|TRBV2|TRBD1
TGTGCCAGCAGTGAAGCAAGGACAGGGTTGGCTTTCTTT
CASSEARTGLAFF
>TRBJ1-5|NA|TRBV9|TRBD1
TGTGCCAGCAGCGAAGGGACAGAGGTGTATCAGCCCCAGCATTTT
CASSEGTEVYQPQHF
>TRBJ1-3|NA|TRBV27|NA
TGTGCCAGCAGTTTTAGGAGGGGTGGAAACACCATATATTTT
CASSFRRGGNTIYF
>TRBJ2-3|NA|TRBV6-5|NA
TGTGCCAGCAGCCCCTTGGGGACTAGCACAGATACGCAGTATTTT
CASSPLGTSTDTQYF
>TRBJ1-6|few|TRBV7-9|NA
TGTGCCAGCAGCCGACAGGTCTCTGGTGGTTCACCCCTCCACTTT
CASSRQVSGGSPLHF
>TRBJ2-2|few|TRBV6-1|TRBD2
TGTGCCGGCAGGACTAGCGGGAGTAGGCGGGAGCTGTTTTTT
CAGRTSGSRRELFF
>TRBJ1-3|NA|TRBV30|TRBD1
TGTGCCTGCAGGGGGCCTGGAAACACCATATATTTT
CACRGPGNTIYF
>TRBJ2-7|NA|TRBV28|NA
TGTGCCAGCATGCCCCTAAATACCTACGAGCAGTACTTC
CASMPLNTYEQYF
>TRBJ1-5|NA|TRBV5-8|TRBD1
TGTGCCAGCAGGAGACAGGGATGGCAGCCCCAGCATTTT
CASRRQGWQPQHF
>TRBJ2-7|NA|TRBV11-2|TRBD1
TGTGCCAGCAGCCCGACAGGGGTCGAGCAGTACTTC
CASSPTGVEQYF
>TRBJ1-2|NA|TRBV29-1|NA
TGCAGCGTTGGGGAGACTAACTATGGCTACACCTTC
CSVGETNYGYTF
>TRBJ1-5|NA|TRBV15|NA
TGTGCCACCAGCAGAGATTCAGGGCATCAGCCCCAGCATTTT
CATSRDSGHQPQHF
>TRBJ2-1|NA|TRBV7-9|NA
TGTGCCAGCAGCATATTAGAAAGGAGCTCCTACAATGAGCAGTTCTTC
CASSILERSSYNEQFF
>TRBJ2-1|NA|TRBV4-2|TRBD1
TGTGCCAGCAGCCATCCCGGGACAGTGGGCGAGCAGTTCTTC
CASSHPGTVGEQFF
>TRBJ2-3|few|TRBV6-5|NA
TGTGCCAGCAGTTCGGGACACCCTAGCACAGATACGCAGTATTTT
CASSSGHPSTDTQYF
>TRBJ1-2|NA|TRBV30|NA
TGTGCCTGGACCTCATCCCAGGGGAATGGCTACACCTTC
CAWTSSQGNGYTF
>TRBJ1-4|NA|TRBV4-1|NA
TGCGCCAGCAGCCAAGATCCGCGCGGGGCAACTAATGAAAAACTGTTTTTT
CASSQDPRGATNEKLFF
>TRBJ1-4|NA|TRBV7-2|TRBD1
TGTGCCGGCAGCGATGCCGGGACAGGGGTTAATGAAAAACTGTTTTTT
CAGSDAGTGVNEKLFF